The TCR beta chain described here comes from a study of shared clonotypes between healthy human individuals. Regarding the study as a whole: Non-shared clonotypes had lower generation probabilities than clonotypes shared by all four sorted-subset donors. The study sampled only blood, and tissue repertoires likely differ.

TCRdb's copy holds only in-frame clones and misses some; the assay was immunoSEQ multiplex PCR. Among approximately 1,500,000 clones listed, about 98% were seen once. For this clone: Its matching antigen is unknown.

All donors qualified as healthy HIV-negative adults and had experienced no recent acute infections or vaccinations. Trimming shortened V by 1 base and J by 3 bases, and 7 bases separated the two germline ends. This CDR3 region has 13 residues. Per germline, CDR1 SGHDN and CDR2 FVKESK. The rearrangement uses TRBV14 and TRBJ2-7; no reliable D call. This receptor was taken from a man in his thirties or forties in good health. Sequencing was performed on naive CD4+ T cells sorted from blood. Noted subset: CD45RA+ positively selected. CDR3 nucleotide sequence: TGTGCCAGCAGCCAAGTTTCAGGCTACGAGCAGTACTTC. Encoded protein: CASSQVSGYEQYF.